The present T cell receptor beta chain was sequenced within a study of blood T cell repertoires in COVID-19. Study-level information: From the United States, Italy and Spain came samples of acute and convalescent COVID-19. The analysed material was cDNA or gDNA that came from T cells, B-cell-depleted T cells, or PBMCs.

Per the germline V gene, CDR1 is MNHEY and CDR2 is SVGAGI. V was shortened by 8 bases and J by 0 bases, with 11 bases between the two germline ends. The CDR3 totals 14 residues. Original methodology: Amplified reference gene primers provided the basis for estimating nucleated cell counts. Profiled with immunoSEQ multiplex PCR; TCRdb holds only in-frame clones, not every one. The V and J calls and clone size come from that table; D and trimming were worked out from the DNA. The table shows about 18,000 clones, with around 82% occurring only once. The sequence derives from a middle-aged man with active or convalescent COVID-19. Sequenced: peripheral blood. The rearrangement uses TRBV6-5 and TRBJ1-3; no reliable D call. In DNA, the CDR3 is TGTGCCAGCGCTCAGGCCCACTCTGGAAACACCATATATTTT. Translating it yields CASAQAHSGNTIYF.